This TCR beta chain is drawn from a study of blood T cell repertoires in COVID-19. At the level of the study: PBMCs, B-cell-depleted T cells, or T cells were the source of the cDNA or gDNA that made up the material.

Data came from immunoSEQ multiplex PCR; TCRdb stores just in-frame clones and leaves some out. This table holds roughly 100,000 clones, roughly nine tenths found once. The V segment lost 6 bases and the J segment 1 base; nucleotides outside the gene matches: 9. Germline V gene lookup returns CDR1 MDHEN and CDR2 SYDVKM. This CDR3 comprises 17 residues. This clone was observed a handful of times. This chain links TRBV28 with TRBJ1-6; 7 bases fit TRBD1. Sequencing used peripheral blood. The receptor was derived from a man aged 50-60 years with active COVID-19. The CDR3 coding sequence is TGTGCCAGCAGCCGACAGGGAGGTGGGTCCTATAATTCACCCCTCCACTTT. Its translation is CASSRQGGGSYNSPLHF.